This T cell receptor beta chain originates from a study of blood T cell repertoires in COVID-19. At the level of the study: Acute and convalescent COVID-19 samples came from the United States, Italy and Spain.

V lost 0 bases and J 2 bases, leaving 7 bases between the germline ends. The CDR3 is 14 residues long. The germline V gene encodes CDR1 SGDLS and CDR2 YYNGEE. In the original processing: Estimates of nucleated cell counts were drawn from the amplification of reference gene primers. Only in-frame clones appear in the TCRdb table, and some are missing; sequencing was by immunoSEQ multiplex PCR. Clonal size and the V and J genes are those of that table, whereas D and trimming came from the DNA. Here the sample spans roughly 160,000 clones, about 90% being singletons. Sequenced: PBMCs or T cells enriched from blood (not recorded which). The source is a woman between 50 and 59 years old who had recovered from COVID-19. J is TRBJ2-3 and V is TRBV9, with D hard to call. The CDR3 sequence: CASSVASFTDTQYF. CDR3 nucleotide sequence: TGTGCCAGCAGCGTAGCTTCTTTCACAGATACGCAGTATTTT. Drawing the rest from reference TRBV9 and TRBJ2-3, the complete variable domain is DSGVTQTPKHLITATGQRVTLRCSPRSGDLSVYWYQQSLDQGLQFLIQYYNGEERAKGNILERFSAQQFPDLHSELNLSSLELGDSALYFCASSVASFTDTQYFGPGTRLTVL.